The 24 T cell receptor beta chains below all came from one sample that was sequenced in a study of T-cell reconstitution after alpha-beta-depleted transplantation in children. Preparation of the TCRbeta library involved a method that used unique molecular identifiers. In TCRdb, the PCR reads were re-called with MiXCR into one record per CDR3 protein. The sample lists 300,000 to 400,000 distinct CDR3 sequences, 13% occurring once. The sequenced sample was PBMCs, obtained from the stem cell graft. The receptors were gathered from a human donor who donated a stem cell graft to a child with Fanconi anemia.

This clonotype showed up just a few times. V gene TRBV27 combines with J gene TRBJ1-2, with D unclear. V was clipped by 3 bases and J by 5 bases, with 13 bases between them. Germline values: CDR1 MNHEY, CDR2 SMNVEV (reference sequence). The CDR3 sequence is 14 residues long. DNA of the CDR3: TGTGCCAGCAGTTTGGATGGACCAGGATATGGCTACACCTTC. Its translation: CASSLDGPGYGYTF.

The chain couples TRBV29-1 to TRBJ2-1, with TRBD2 matching 7 bases. J lost 4 bases, V lost 3 bases, and 6 bases had no gene match. Germline V gene sequence: CDR1 SQVTM, CDR2 ANQGSEA. The CDR3 has 14 residues. CDR3 protein: CSVEGGEGYNEQFF. Here the CDR3 DNA reads TGCAGCGTTGAGGGAGGGGAGGGGTACAATGAGCAGTTCTTC.

This sequence joins TRBV5-4 and TRBJ2-2, with D possibly matching TRBD2 (5 bases). The CDR3 covers 16 residues. Per germline, CDR1 SGHNT and CDR2 YYREEE (reference sequence). Trimming took off 0 bases at V and 3 bases at J, with 12 bases between the two ends. The CDR3 nucleotides read TGTGCCAGCAGCTTGGTAGTCAGGCGGGACACCGGGGAGCTGTTTTTT. Its translation: CASSLVVRRDTGELFF.

The chain employs TRBV19 and TRBJ2-1; D may be TRBD1 (6 bases). CDR1 and CDR2 (germline): LNHDA, SQIVND (reference sequence). The CDR3 has 14 amino acids. V was clipped by 4 bases and J by 7 bases, with 14 bases between them. The CDR3 is CASSTNREANEQFF. The CDR3 DNA reads TGTGCCAGTAGTACGAACAGGGAAGCAAATGAGCAGTTCTTC.

As regards this clonotype: It may be a read error: a sequence one base away is much more abundant. The genes are TRBV3-1 and TRBJ2-3, with 11 bases that match TRBD2. The CDR3 runs to 15 residues. Per the germline V gene, CDR1 is LGHDT and CDR2 is YNNKEL (reference sequence). CDR3 DNA: TGTGCCTGCAGCTCACTAGCGGGGGGCACAGATACGCAGTATTTT. Translated: CACSSLAGGTDTQYF.

CDR3 in DNA: TGTGCCAGCAGTGAATATGGGGTAGGGATCGATGAGCAGTTCTTC. It is translated as CASSEYGVGIDEQFF. The rearrangement uses TRBV25-1 and TRBJ2-1; D unresolved. Trimming removed 0 bases from V and 8 bases from J, with 14 bases in between. Germline CDR1 is MGHDK and CDR2 is SYGVNS. This CDR3 is built from 15 residues.

This clonotype occurred many times. The chain links TRBV27 to TRBJ2-2; 8 nucleotides agree with TRBD1. The CDR3 spans 13 residues. The germline V gene has CDR1 MNHEY and CDR2 SMNVEV (reference sequence). J lost 6 bases, V lost 4 bases, and 1 base had no gene match. CDR3 amino acids: CASSWTGSGELFF. CDR3 bases: TGTGCCAGCAGTTGGACAGGGTCCGGGGAGCTGTTTTTT.

The V call is TRBV5-1, the J call TRBJ2-1; 14 bases map to TRBD2. Germline CDR1 and CDR2: SGHRS and YFSETQ. The CDR3 has 19 residues. Trimming took 4 bases from V and 9 from J; bases not matched to a gene: 18. CDR3 sequence reads: CASSRRLAGGPKLGGEQFF. The CDR3 DNA follows: TGCGCCAGCAGCCGCAGACTAGCGGGAGGGCCGAAGCTAGGTGGTGAGCAGTTCTTC.

This clonotype was observed a handful of times. This chain connects TRBV5-5 to TRBJ1-2; D uncertain. Looked up from germline, CDR1 is SGHKS and CDR2 is YYEKEE (reference sequence). The V end was cut by 0 bases, the J end by 0 bases, with 9 bases between. The CDR3 covers 15 residues. The CDR3 sequence: CASSLGSSPNYGYTF. CDR3 coding DNA: TGTGCCAGCAGCTTGGGTAGCAGCCCTAACTATGGCTACACCTTC.

V usage is TRBV24-1 and J usage is TRBJ2-2; TRBD1 might be the D (6 bases). Germline CDR1 is KGHDR and CDR2 is SFDVKD. CDR3 size: 13 residues. V lost 8 bases and J lost 3, with 9 bases in between. The CDR3 coding sequence is TGTGCCACCACTCGGACAGACACCGGGGAGCTGTTTTTT. It specifies CATTRTDTGELFF.

This clonotype was counted a few times. V usage is TRBV9 and J usage is TRBJ2-5; TRBD2 matches 9 bases. The CDR3 is made up of 17 amino acids. V lost 3 bases and J lost 2; bases outside the gene matches: 11. The V gene's germline CDR1 is SGDLS and CDR2 YYNGEE. CDR3 region: CASSAGSTSGSQETQYF. CDR3 DNA sequence: TGTGCCAGCAGCGCTGGATCGACTAGCGGCTCACAAGAGACCCAGTACTTC. The whole variable domain, remainder taken from reference TRBV9 and TRBJ2-5, is DSGVTQTPKHLITATGQRVTLRCSPRSGDLSVYWYQQSLDQGLQFLIQYYNGEERAKGNILERFSAQQFPDLHSELNLSSLELGDSALYFCASSAGSTSGSQETQYFGPGTRLLVL.

Ten or more counts support this clonotype. J is TRBJ1-4 and V is TRBV14; no firm D call. With 0 bases removed from V and 7 bases from J, the gap between germline ends came to 6 bases. The CDR3 has 13 residues. Germline V CDR1 and CDR2: SGHDN, FVKESK. CDR3 sequence reads: CASSQEGVEKLFF. Here the CDR3 DNA reads TGTGCCAGCAGCCAAGAAGGCGTTGAAAAACTGTTTTTT.

The CDR3: CSAVQLAGLSDTQYF. The CDR3 bases are TGCAGTGCCGTACAACTAGCGGGGCTCTCAGATACGCAGTATTTT. This chain uses TRBV20-1 with TRBJ2-3; 10 bases agree with TRBD2. V lost 6 bases, J lost 4 bases, and 10 bases stayed unmatched. The CDR3 contains 15 residues. Germline V CDR1 and CDR2: DFQATT, SNEGSKA (reference sequence).

This clonotype was counted ten times or more. The chain links TRBV3-1 to TRBJ2-1, with 8 bases matching TRBD2. CDR3 length: 16 amino acids. V gave up 1 base and J gave up 8 bases; unmatched junction bases: 10. Germline loops: CDR1 LGHDT, CDR2 YNNKEL (reference sequence). The CDR3 DNA reads TGTGCCAGCAGCCAAGGGGCGGGGGGCTTTATGGATGAGCAGTTCTTC. Protein: CASSQGAGGFMDEQFF.

The rearrangement uses TRBV6-2 or TRBV6-3 and TRBJ1-2, with TRBD1 matching 7 bases. CDR1 is MNHEY, CDR2 SVGEGT, per germline. This CDR3 contains 15 residues. V lost 2 bases and J lost 1; bases outside the gene matches: 4. Written as DNA, the CDR3 is TGTGCCAGCAGTTACCAGGGACAGAATAACTATGGCTACACCTTC. Amino acids: CASSYQGQNNYGYTF.

The genes are TRBV2 and TRBJ2-5; 8 nucleotides align to TRBD2. After removal of 5 bases from V and 2 bases from J, the junction contained 19 bases not matched to a gene. CDR1 is SNHLY, CDR2 FYNNEI, per germline. The CDR3 is made up of 19 amino acids. The CDR3 is CASSPGHAVVAGSQETQYF. CDR3 sequence (DNA): TGTGCCAGCAGTCCTGGCCATGCCGTGGTAGCGGGGTCACAAGAGACCCAGTACTTC.

This chain joins TRBV19 and TRBJ1-5, with TRBD1 matching over 10 bases. Unmatched junction bases numbered 6, after V lost 5 bases and J lost 5 bases. Germline CDR1 LNHDA, CDR2 SQIVND (reference sequence). This CDR3 region has 15 residues. In nucleotides, the CDR3 is TGTGCCAGTAGTTCGACCGGGACAGGGGATCAGCCCCAGCATTTT. It translates to CASSSTGTGDQPQHF.

V and J are TRBV12-3 or TRBV12-4 and TRBJ2-3; D possibly corresponds to TRBD1 (5 bases). The CDR3 contains 16 residues. Trimming removed 7 bases at V and 4 bases at J, with 21 bases between. CDR3 region: CASTDGENQGSDTQYF. The CDR3, as DNA: TGTGCCAGCACCGATGGAGAGAACCAGGGATCAGATACGCAGTATTTT.

This clonotype appeared a few times. This chain connects TRBV5-1 to TRBJ1-2; perhaps TRBD1 as D (5 bases). Germline loops: CDR1 SGHRS, CDR2 YFSETQ. V was trimmed by 1 base and J by 4 bases, leaving 14 bases between them. The CDR3 spans 15 residues. The CDR3: CASSLSQGGVYGYTF. CDR3 in DNA: TGCGCCAGCAGCTTGTCGCAGGGCGGGGTCTATGGCTACACCTTC.

The CDR3 DNA sequence: TGTGCCAGCAGCCCCGAGAAGTTCACAGATACGCAGTATTTT. It specifies CASSPEKFTDTQYF. The rearrangement joins TRBV7-9 to TRBJ2-3; D gene unclear. V was pared by 5 bases and J by 2 bases, with 11 bases between. CDR3 size: 14 residues. CDR1 SEHNR and CDR2 FQNEAQ come from the germline V gene (reference sequence).

At least ten counts were recorded for this clonotype. The chain recombines TRBV9 with TRBJ2-1; 8 nucleotides agree with TRBD2. The CDR3 has 14 residues. CDR1 SGDLS and CDR2 YYNGEE come from the germline V gene. V lost 5 bases and J lost 7; bases outside the gene matches: 8. This chain's CDR3 is CASRESGGVNEQFF. CDR3 sequence (DNA): TGTGCCAGCAGAGAGAGCGGGGGAGTTAATGAGCAGTTCTTC.

The V gene is TRBV7-2, the J gene TRBJ2-4; 7 bases map to TRBD1. Germline CDR1 is SGHTA and CDR2 is FQGNSA. V lost 4 bases to trimming and J lost 14 bases; unmatched junction nucleotides: 11. This CDR3 region has 13 residues. The CDR3 region is CASSSRQGGVEYF. The CDR3 DNA reads TGTGCCAGCAGCTCCCGACAGGGCGGTGTAGAGTACTTC.

This clonotype was detected only a few times. J is TRBJ2-1 and V is TRBV12-3 or TRBV12-4; 8 bases map to TRBD2. The V and J ends lost 5 bases and 8 bases, in that order; junction bases with no gene match: 14. The CDR3 contains 16 residues. The CDR3 region has the DNA TGTGCCAGCAGTCTTCGGCCGGGACTAGGGGACCATGAGCAGTTCTTC. Translated, it gives CASSLRPGLGDHEQFF.

This clonotype showed up just a few times. The CDR3 nucleotides read TGTGCCAGCAGTTTGGGCGAATCCCTCCAAGAGATTCAGTACTTC. It specifies CASSLGESLQEIQYF. This rearrangement joins TRBV28 to TRBJ2-5; D gene unclear. CDR3 length equals 15 residues. Germline CDR1 MDHEN, CDR2 SYDVKM. Trimming removed 3 bases from V and 11 bases from J, with 22 bases in between.